Listed below are T cell receptor beta chains from one sample, sequenced in a study of cytomegalovirus exposure and HLA in healthy donors. Profiled with immunoSEQ multiplex PCR; TCRdb holds only in-frame clones, not every one. The sample has fewer than 250,000 clones, 85% seen once; the top ten hold 1.3%. The sample comprised PBMCs. These receptors all come from a human donor in good health. Both conserved end residues are part of each CDR3. Each record gives: V gene, clone size, J gene, D gene, CDR3 DNA, CDR3 protein. The D gene is left open where the match is weak. Size is stated for part of the rows, as once, few or many counts, or as a class when the clone is expanded.

TRBV19	-	TRBJ2-7	-	TGTGCCAGTAGTGCAGGCATCACCTACGAGCAGTACTTC	CASSAGITYEQYF
TRBV18	-	TRBJ1-4	-	TGTGCCAGCTCACCCGCAGGGAGGGATGAAAAACTGTTTTTT	CASSPAGRDEKLFF
TRBV7-9	-	TRBJ2-3	TRBD2	TGTGCCAGCAGCTCAGGACTAGCGGGAGGCCGCACAGATACGCAGTATTTT	CASSSGLAGGRTDTQYF
TRBV7-2	-	TRBJ2-7	TRBD2	TGTGCCAGCAGCAGCTGGTCTAGCGGGCCCTCCTACGAGCAGTACTTC	CASSSWSSGPSYEQYF
TRBV28	-	TRBJ2-5	TRBD2	TGTGCCAGCAGTTTAGGAGCTGCTAGCGGGAGAAGGGAGACCCAGTACTTC	CASSLGAASGRRETQYF
TRBV7-2	-	TRBJ1-4	-	TGTGCCAGCAGCCAACAGGGTCGCGGTAATGAAAAACTGTTTTTT	CASSQQGRGNEKLFF
TRBV4-3	-	TRBJ2-1	TRBD2	TGCGCCAGCAGCCAAGATGCGGGGAGGGGCGTGCAGTTCTTC	CASSQDAGRGVQFF
TRBV5-1	-	TRBJ2-3	-	TGCGCCAGCAGCTTGGTCGGTATCACAGATACGCAGTATTTT	CASSLVGITDTQYF
TRBV15	-	TRBJ2-2	TRBD1	TGTGCCACCAGCAGCGCGACAGGGGACACCGGGGAGCTGTTTTTT	CATSSATGDTGELFF
TRBV7-2	-	TRBJ2-7	TRBD1	TGTGCCAGCAGCTACAGGGGGATAGGCGTGTACGAGCAGTACTTC	CASSYRGIGVYEQYF
TRBV28	few	TRBJ2-1	TRBD2	TGTGCCAGCAGTTTAGTGGGCGGGAGGCAGTTCTTC	CASSLVGGRQFF
TRBV10-3	-	TRBJ2-7	-	TGTGCCATCAGTGGCCAGGGTGAGCAGTACTTC	CAISGQGEQYF
TRBV9	-	TRBJ1-3	-	TGTGCCAGCAGCGCCATCCGACAGAGCTCTGGAAACACCATATATTTT	CASSAIRQSSGNTIYF
TRBV9	-	TRBJ1-3	-	TGTGCCAGCAGCGGGGAGTGGGGAGGGGAGGCTGGAAACACCATATATTTT	CASSGEWGGEAGNTIYF
TRBV6-6	-	TRBJ2-7	-	TGTGCCAGCAAAGAGGCCTACGAGCAGTACTTC	CASKEAYEQYF
TRBV15	-	TRBJ2-5	TRBD1	TGTGCCACCAGGGGCAGGGGGCATGAGACCCAGTACTTC	CATRGRGHETQYF
TRBV15	-	TRBJ2-3	-	TGTGCCACCAGCAGAGATTTAGAGCCTTCCCTGGATACGCAGTATTTT	CATSRDLEPSLDTQYF
TRBV7-2	-	TRBJ1-5	-	TGTGCCAGCAGCCGCTATCAGGGGAATCAGCCCCAGCATTTT	CASSRYQGNQPQHF
TRBV6-5	-	TRBJ2-5	TRBD2	TGTGCCAGCAGTTCTCAGCGGGGGGGAGGGACCCAGTACTTC	CASSSQRGGGTQYF
TRBV4-1	once	TRBJ1-5	-	TGCGCCAGCAGCCCACTCTTAGAAAGCAATCAGCCCCAGCATTTT	CASSPLLESNQPQHF
TRBV18	once	TRBJ2-3	-	TGTGCCAGCTCATCCCCCCGGGACTGGCCTCAAGGGACGCAGTATTTT	CASSSPRDWPQGTQYF
TRBV30	-	TRBJ2-1	-	TGTGCCTGGAGGCCTCGGGACTCACACCCCTCCTACAATGAGCAGTTCTTC	CAWRPRDSHPSYNEQFF
TRBV5-4	-	TRBJ2-1	TRBD1	TGTGCCAGCAGCTTGAACAGGGGGCTCTCCTACAATGAGCAGTTCTTC	CASSLNRGLSYNEQFF
TRBV11-2	-	TRBJ2-7	-	TGTGCCAGCAGCTTAGGAGGGGGTTACGAGCAGTACTTC	CASSLGGGYEQYF
TRBV27	-	TRBJ2-1	TRBD2	TGTGCCAGCAGTCCGCAAGCACTAGCGGGGCTCCTGAATGAGCAGTTCTTC	CASSPQALAGLLNEQFF
TRBV7-2	-	TRBJ2-3	TRBD2	TGTGCCAGCAGCTCTATAGCGGGAGTGTCAGATACGCAGTATTTT	CASSSIAGVSDTQYF
TRBV11-2	once	TRBJ1-3	-	TGTGCCAGCAGCTTCGCAGGGCCGAGCTCTGGAAACACCATATATTTT	CASSFAGPSSGNTIYF
TRBV9	-	TRBJ1-6	TRBD1	TGTGCCAGCAGCATACAGGGGATGAGTGATTCACCCCTCCACTTT	CASSIQGMSDSPLHF
TRBV7-9	-	TRBJ2-5	TRBD2	TGTGCCAGCAGCCCAAAGACTAGCGGGACAGAGACCCAGTACTTC	CASSPKTSGTETQYF
TRBV5-1	-	TRBJ2-5	TRBD2	TGCGCCAGCAGCTTAACTAGCGGGGGAGAGACCCAGTACTTC	CASSLTSGGETQYF
TRBV5-4	-	TRBJ2-1	TRBD2	TGTGCCAGCAGCTTGACTAGCGGGAGGTACAATGAGCAGTTCTTC	CASSLTSGRYNEQFF
TRBV25-1	few	TRBJ1-1	-	TGTGCCAGCAAGCAGAACACTGAAGCTTTCTTT	CASKQNTEAFF
TRBV18	-	TRBJ2-7	TRBD1	TGTGCCAGCTCAGACAGGGGAGAGGACGAGCAGTACTTC	CASSDRGEDEQYF
TRBV14	few	TRBJ2-5	TRBD1	TGTGCCAGCAGCCGGACAGGGGCGGGCGAGACCCAGTACTTC	CASSRTGAGETQYF
TRBV28	-	TRBJ2-3	TRBD2	TGTGCCAGCAGTTTCCCTGGACTAGCGGGAGATAGTAGCACAGATACGCAGTATTTT	CASSFPGLAGDSSTDTQYF
TRBV29-1	-	TRBJ1-2	-	TGCAGCGCTGGACACTCAATCCCCTATGGCTACACCTTC	CSAGHSIPYGYTF
TRBV28	-	TRBJ2-1	TRBD2	TGTGCCAGCAGTTCCTCCCGACTAGCGGTCTACAATGAGCAGTTCTTC	CASSSSRLAVYNEQFF
TRBV2	-	TRBJ2-7	TRBD1	TGTGCCAGCAGGAGGACAGGGGGCACCTACGAGCAGTACTTC	CASRRTGGTYEQYF
TRBV2	few	TRBJ1-2	TRBD1	TGTGCCAGCAGTGAGCGGGGACAGAGGCGAGGCTACACCTTC	CASSERGQRRGYTF
TRBV7-2	-	TRBJ2-3	-	TGTGCCAGCAGCCCCCCCGGGACTCGTACCCATACGCAGTATTTT	CASSPPGTRTHTQYF
TRBV6-6	-	TRBJ1-3	-	TGTGCCAGCACCCTCGGACAGAGCTCTGGAAACACCATATATTTT	CASTLGQSSGNTIYF
TRBV18	-	TRBJ1-1	-	TGTGCCAGCTCACCACGACGGGACACTGAAGCTTTCTTT	CASSPRRDTEAFF
TRBV9	-	TRBJ2-2	-	TGTGCCAGCAGCGTAGCTACTTCAGGGGTTACCGGGGAGCTGTTTTTT	CASSVATSGVTGELFF
TRBV4-3	-	TRBJ2-7	TRBD2	TGCGCCAGCAGCCTCGCCCGCAGCGGGAGTTGGAACGAGCAGTACTTC	CASSLARSGSWNEQYF
TRBV7-2	-	TRBJ2-7	-	TGTGCCAGCAGCTTAGCCCACACAAAGAGGTACGAGCAGTACTTC	CASSLAHTKRYEQYF
TRBV4-2	few	TRBJ2-7	TRBD2	TGTGCCAGCAGCCAAGGTCTAGCGGTCGACGAGCAGTACTTC	CASSQGLAVDEQYF
TRBV6-6	-	TRBJ2-7	-	TGTGCCAGCAGTTACCCCCGACAGCAGAACGAGCAGTACTTC	CASSYPRQQNEQYF
TRBV18	-	TRBJ1-3	-	TGTGCCAGCTCACCCGACAGGTCCCTTGGAAACACCATATATTTT	CASSPDRSLGNTIYF
TRBV6-5	-	TRBJ1-3	-	TGTGCCAGCAGTAGGACTGTTGGAAACACCATATATTTT	CASSRTVGNTIYF
TRBV7-6	-	TRBJ2-7	TRBD2	TGTGCCAGCAGCTTAGGCGGGACTAGCGGTACCTACGAGCAGTACTTC	CASSLGGTSGTYEQYF
TRBV10-3	-	TRBJ1-3	TRBD1	TGTGCCACTTGGTCCGGGACAGGGGCGGACACCATATATTTT	CATWSGTGADTIYF
TRBV19	-	TRBJ2-5	TRBD1	TGTGCCAGTAGACGACAGGGGGCGAAAGAAGAGACCCAGTACTTC	CASRRQGAKEETQYF
TRBV28	-	TRBJ1-1	-	TGTGCCAGCAGTCCCATGGGGGCGGTGAACACTGAAGCTTTCTTT	CASSPMGAVNTEAFF
TRBV5-4	-	TRBJ2-1	TRBD2	TGTGCCAGCAGCTTGGGACCGGGACTAGAATTTGAGCAGTTCTTC	CASSLGPGLEFEQFF
TRBV7-6	-	TRBJ2-7	TRBD1	TGTGCCAGCAGCTTAGAGGGACAGGGAGTCCACGAGCAGTACTTC	CASSLEGQGVHEQYF
TRBV30	-	TRBJ2-7	-	TGTGCCTTCGGCGGGATCCGATCCTACGAGCAGTACTTC	CAFGGIRSYEQYF